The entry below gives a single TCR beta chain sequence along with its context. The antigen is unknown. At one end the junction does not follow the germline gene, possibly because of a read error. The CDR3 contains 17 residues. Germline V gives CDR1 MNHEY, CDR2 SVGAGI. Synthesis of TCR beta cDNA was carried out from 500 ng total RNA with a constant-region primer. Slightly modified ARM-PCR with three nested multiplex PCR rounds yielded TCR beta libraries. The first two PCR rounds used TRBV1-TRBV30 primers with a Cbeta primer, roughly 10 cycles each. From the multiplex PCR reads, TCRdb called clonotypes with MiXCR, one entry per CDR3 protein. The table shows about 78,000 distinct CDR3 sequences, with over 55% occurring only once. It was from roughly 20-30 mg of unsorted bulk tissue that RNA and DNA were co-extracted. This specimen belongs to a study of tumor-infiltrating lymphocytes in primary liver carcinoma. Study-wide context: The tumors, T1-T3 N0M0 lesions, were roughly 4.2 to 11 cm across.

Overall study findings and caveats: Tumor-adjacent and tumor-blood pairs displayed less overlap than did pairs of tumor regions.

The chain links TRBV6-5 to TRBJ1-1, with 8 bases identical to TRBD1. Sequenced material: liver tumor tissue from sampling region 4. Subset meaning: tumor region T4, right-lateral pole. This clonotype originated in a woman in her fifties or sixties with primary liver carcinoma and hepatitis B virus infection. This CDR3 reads CACSYAYRGSGYTEPFF. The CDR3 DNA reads TGTGCCTGCAGTTACGCCTACAGGGGGTCCGGGTACACTGAACCTTTCTTT.